The sequence of this TCR beta chain was determined in a study of liver allograft versus peripheral blood T cells. Whole-study context: In transplanted livers, T cell receptor repertoires were compared with those found in the recipients' peripheral blood. The study's findings and limits: Peripheral blood T cell receptor repertoires reportedly differed from those found within liver allografts.

TCRdb re-analysed the reads in MiXCR, keeping a single row per CDR3 protein. The repertoire holds thousands of distinct CDR3 sequences, with approximately 15% as singletons. This clonotype qualifies as medium-sized. Its antigen is still unknown. This receptor was identified in a human patient who had a liver transplant. The graft donor may have contributed some T cells.

CDR3 residues: CSAEPSATPTEKLFF. CDR3 DNA sequence: TGCAGTGCTGAACCATCGGCTACACCGACTGAAAAACTGTTTTTT. The V gene is TRBV20-1, the J gene TRBJ1-4, with unresolved D. The V gene's germline CDR1 is DFQATT and CDR2 SNEGSKA (reference sequence). The CDR3 runs to 15 residues. V dropped 5 bases and J dropped 7 bases, with 20 bases sitting between them.